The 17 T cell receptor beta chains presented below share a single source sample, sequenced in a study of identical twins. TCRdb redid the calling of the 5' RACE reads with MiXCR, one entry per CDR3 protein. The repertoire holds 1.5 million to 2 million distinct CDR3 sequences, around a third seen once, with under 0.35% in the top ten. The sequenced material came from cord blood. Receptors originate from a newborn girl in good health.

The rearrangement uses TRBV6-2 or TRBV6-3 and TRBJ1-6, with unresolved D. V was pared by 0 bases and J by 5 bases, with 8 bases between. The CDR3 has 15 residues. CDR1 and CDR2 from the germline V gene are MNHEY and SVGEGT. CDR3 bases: TGTGCCAGCAGTTACTCGGCTGCCCATAATTCACCCCTCCACTTT. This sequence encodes CASSYSAAHNSPLHF.

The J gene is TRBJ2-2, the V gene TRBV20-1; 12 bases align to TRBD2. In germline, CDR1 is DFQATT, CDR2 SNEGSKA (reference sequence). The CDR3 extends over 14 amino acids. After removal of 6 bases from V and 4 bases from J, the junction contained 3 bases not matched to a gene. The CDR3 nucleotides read TGCAGTGCGGGACTAGCGGGTATCACCGGGGAGCTGTTTTTT. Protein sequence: CSAGLAGITGELFF.

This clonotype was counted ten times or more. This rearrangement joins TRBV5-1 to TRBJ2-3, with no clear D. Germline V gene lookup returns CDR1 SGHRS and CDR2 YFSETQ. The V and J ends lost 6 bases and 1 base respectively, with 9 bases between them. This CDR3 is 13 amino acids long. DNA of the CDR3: TGCGCCAGCAAACCCACGGGCACAGATACGCAGTATTTT. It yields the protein CASKPTGTDTQYF.

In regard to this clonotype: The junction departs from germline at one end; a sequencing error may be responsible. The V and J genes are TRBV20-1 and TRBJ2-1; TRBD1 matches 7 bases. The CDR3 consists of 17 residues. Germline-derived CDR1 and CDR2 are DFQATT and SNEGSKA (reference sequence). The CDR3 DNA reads TGCAGTGCTAGAGACCTAACCGGGACAGTGACCTACAATGAGCGGTTCTTC. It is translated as CSARDLTGTVTYNERFF.

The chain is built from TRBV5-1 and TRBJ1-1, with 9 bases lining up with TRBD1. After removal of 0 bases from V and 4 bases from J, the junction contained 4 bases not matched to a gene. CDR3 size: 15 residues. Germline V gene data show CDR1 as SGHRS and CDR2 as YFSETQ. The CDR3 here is CASSLDRGRITEAFF. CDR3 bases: TGCGCCAGCAGCTTGGACAGGGGGCGCATCACTGAAGCTTTCTTT.

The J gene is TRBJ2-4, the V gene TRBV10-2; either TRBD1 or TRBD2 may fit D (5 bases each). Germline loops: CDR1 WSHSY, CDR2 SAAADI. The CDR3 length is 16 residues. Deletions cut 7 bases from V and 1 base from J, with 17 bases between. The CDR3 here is CASTEGWVLAKNIQYF. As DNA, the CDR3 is TGCGCCAGCACCGAGGGGTGGGTTCTGGCCAAAAACATTCAGTACTTC.

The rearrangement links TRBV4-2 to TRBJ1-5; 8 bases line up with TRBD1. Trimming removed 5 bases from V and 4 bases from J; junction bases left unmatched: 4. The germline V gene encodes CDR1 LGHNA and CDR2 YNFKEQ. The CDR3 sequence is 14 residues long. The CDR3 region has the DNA TGTGCCAGCAGCGGGGACAGGATGAATCAGCCCCAGCATTTT. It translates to CASSGDRMNQPQHF.

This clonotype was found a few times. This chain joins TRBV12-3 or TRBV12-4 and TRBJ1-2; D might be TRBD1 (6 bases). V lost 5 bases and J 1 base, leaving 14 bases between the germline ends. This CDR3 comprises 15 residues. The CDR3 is CASSIRGLSNYGYTF. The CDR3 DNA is TGTGCCAGCAGTATCAGGGGACTGAGTAACTATGGCTACACCTTC.

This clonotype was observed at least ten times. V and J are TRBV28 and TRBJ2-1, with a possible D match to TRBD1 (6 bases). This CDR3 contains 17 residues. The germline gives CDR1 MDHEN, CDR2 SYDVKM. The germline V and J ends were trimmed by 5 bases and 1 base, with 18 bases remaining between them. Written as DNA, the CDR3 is TGTGCCAGCAGTCTAAGAACAGGGCCTTGGTCCTACAATGAGCAGTTCTTC. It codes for CASSLRTGPWSYNEQFF. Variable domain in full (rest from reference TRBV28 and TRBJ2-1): DVKVTQSSRYLVKRTGEKVFLECVQDMDHENMFWYRQDPGLGLRLIYFSYDVKMKEKGDIPEGYSVSREKKERFSLILESASTNQTSMYLCASSLRTGPWSYNEQFFGPGTRLTVL.

For the CDR3, the DNA is TGTGCCAGCAGCTTGGTAGGGGGGAGTATCACAGATACGCAGTATTTT. This codes for CASSLVGGSITDTQYF. The chain has TRBV5-5 and TRBJ2-3, with D perhaps given as TRBD1 or TRBD2 (6 bases each). The V end was cut by 0 bases, the J end by 2 bases, with 13 bases between. Per the germline V gene, CDR1 is SGHKS and CDR2 is YYEKEE (reference sequence). This CDR3 is 16 amino acids long.

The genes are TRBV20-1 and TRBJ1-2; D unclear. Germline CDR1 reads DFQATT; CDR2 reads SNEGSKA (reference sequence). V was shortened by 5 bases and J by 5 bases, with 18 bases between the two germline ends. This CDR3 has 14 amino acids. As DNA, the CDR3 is TGCAGTGCTCCGACCTCCCGGGTGCAATATGGCTACACCTTC. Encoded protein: CSAPTSRVQYGYTF.

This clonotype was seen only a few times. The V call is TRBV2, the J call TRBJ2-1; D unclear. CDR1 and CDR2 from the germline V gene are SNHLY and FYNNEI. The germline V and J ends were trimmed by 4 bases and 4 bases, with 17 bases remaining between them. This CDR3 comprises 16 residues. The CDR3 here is CASSVPNRTHYNEQFF. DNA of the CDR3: TGTGCCAGCAGTGTCCCCAACCGGACCCATTACAATGAGCAGTTCTTC.

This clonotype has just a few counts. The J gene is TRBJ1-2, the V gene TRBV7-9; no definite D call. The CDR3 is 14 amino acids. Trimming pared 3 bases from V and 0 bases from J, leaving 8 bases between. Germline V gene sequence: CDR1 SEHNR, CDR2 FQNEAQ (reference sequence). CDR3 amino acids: CASSLETTNYGYTF. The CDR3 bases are TGTGCCAGCAGCTTGGAAACGACTAACTATGGCTACACCTTC.

CDR3 coding DNA: TGTGCCAGCAGTTTAAGCAGGGAGCAGTTCTTC. Translated, it gives CASSLSREQFF. The chain has TRBV28 and TRBJ2-1; D gene ambiguous. V gave up 2 bases and J gave up 10 bases, with 6 bases separating them. The CDR3 covers 11 residues. Germline V gene lookup returns CDR1 MDHEN and CDR2 SYDVKM.

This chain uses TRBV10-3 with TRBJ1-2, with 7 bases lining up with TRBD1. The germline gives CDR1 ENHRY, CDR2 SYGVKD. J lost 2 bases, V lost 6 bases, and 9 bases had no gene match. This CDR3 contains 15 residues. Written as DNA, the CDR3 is TGTGCCATCAGATCACCGGGGACAGTGAACTATGGCTACACCTTC. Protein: CAIRSPGTVNYGYTF.

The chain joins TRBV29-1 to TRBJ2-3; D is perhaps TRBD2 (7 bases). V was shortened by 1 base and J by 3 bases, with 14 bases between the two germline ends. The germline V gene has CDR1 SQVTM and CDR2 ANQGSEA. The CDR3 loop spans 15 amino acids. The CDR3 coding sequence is TGCAGCGTTGAAGGACGCCGGGGGGCAACAGATACGCAGTATTTT. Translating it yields CSVEGRRGATDTQYF.

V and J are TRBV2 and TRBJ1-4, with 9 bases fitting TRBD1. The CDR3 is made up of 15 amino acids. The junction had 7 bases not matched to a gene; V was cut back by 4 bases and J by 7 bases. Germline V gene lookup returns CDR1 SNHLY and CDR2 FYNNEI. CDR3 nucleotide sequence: TGTGCCAGCAGTGCCTTACAGGGGGCGCGTGAAAAACTGTTTTTT. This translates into CASSALQGAREKLFF.